This TCR beta chain was recovered during a study of T cell responses to AZD1222 COVID-19 vaccine. Looking at the study overall: Second doses were pooled across both intervals (about 4 or about 12 weeks).

Some clones are missing from TCRdb's copy, which holds only in-frame ones; the method was immunoSEQ multiplex PCR. The repertoire holds 95,000 to 100,000 clones, with about 86% as singletons. The ends were cut back, 5 bases at V and 1 base at J, with 9 bases in the middle. The CDR3 is made up of 13 amino acids. Germline V gene lookup returns CDR1 LNHDA and CDR2 SQIVND (reference sequence). The material was peripheral blood, obtained on day 0 of AZD1222 vaccination. This clonotype was obtained from an adult in good health. The gene calls are TRBV19 and TRBJ2-7, with D possibly TRBD2 on 6 matching bases. The CDR3 loop is CASSPGTSYEQYF. The CDR3, as DNA: TGTGCCAGTAGTCCCGGGACTTCCTACGAGCAGTACTTC.